Given below is one T cell receptor beta chain in context. This record comes from a study of blood T cell repertoires in COVID-19. For the study at large: Collection of acute and convalescent COVID-19 samples took place in the United States, Italy and Spain. PBMCs, B-cell-depleted T cells, or T cells were the source of the cDNA or gDNA that made up the material.

In the original analysis: Estimation of nucleated cell counts was performed using reference gene primer amplification. Clones were sequenced by immunoSEQ multiplex PCR, and TCRdb holds only the in-frame ones, with some missing. V and J calls and clone size are those listed in that table; D and trimming were worked out from the DNA. The sample shows over 200,000 clones, nearly 85% of them seen only once. With 6 bases removed from V and 10 bases from J, the gap between germline ends came to 13 bases. The CDR3 is 12 residues long. CDR1 and CDR2 from the germline V gene are MDHEN and SYDVKM. During active infection, Seattle patients enrolled and were then monitored through disease.

This chain uses TRBV28 with TRBJ2-1; D is uncertain. This receptor was identified in a woman in her 30s with COVID-19, enrolled during active disease. The sequenced sample was peripheral blood. In DNA, the CDR3 is TGTGCCAGCAGCCCACTAATTCGGGAGCAGTTCTTC. Translated, it gives CASSPLIREQFF.